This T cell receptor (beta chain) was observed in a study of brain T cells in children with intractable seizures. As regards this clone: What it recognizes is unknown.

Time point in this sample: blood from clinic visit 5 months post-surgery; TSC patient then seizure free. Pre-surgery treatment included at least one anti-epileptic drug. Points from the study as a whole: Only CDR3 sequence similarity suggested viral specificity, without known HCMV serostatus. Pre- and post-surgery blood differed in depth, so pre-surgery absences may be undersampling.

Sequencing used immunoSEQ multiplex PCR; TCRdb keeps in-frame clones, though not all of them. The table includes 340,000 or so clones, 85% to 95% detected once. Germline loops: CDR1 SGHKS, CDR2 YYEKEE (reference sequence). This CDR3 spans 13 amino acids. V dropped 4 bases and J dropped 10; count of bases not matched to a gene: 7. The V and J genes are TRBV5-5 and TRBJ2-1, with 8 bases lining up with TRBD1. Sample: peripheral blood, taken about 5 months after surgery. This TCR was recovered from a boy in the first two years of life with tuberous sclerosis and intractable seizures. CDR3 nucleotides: TGTGCCAGCAGCACAACAGGGGGACGGGAGCAGTTCTTC. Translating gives CASSTTGGREQFF.